The T cell receptor beta chain described here comes from a study of T-cell memory formation after mild COVID-19. Whole-study results and caveats: CM and EM subsets held most contracting CD4+ clones; EMRA held CD8+ ones.

This clonotype turned up a few times. Antigen unknown. This CDR3 has 16 amino acids. Germline V gives CDR1 MNHEY, CDR2 SVGEGT. The junction had 2 bases not matched to a gene; V was cut back by 0 bases and J by 1 base. Via MiXCR, TCRdb re-called the 5' RACE reads, giving one row per CDR3 protein. The sample consists of around 310,000 distinct CDR3 sequences, around 15% of them appearing once. This receptor was obtained from a man younger than 30 who had mild COVID-19 (a few samples of this study predate the infection). Cell type and time point are not known. Sequencing was carried out using PBMCs or a T cell subset sorted from them (not recorded which). V usage is TRBV6-2 or TRBV6-3 and J usage is TRBJ2-2; TRBD1 agrees at 7 bases. In DNA form, the CDR3 reads TGTGCCAGCAGTTACTCGACAGGGCTGAACACCGGGGAGCTGTTTTTT. It codes for CASSYSTGLNTGELFF.